Listed here are 25 T cell receptor beta chains from one sample, sequenced in a study of T-cell reconstitution after alpha-beta-depleted transplantation in children. The TCRbeta library incorporated unique molecular identifiers. TCRdb analysed the PCR reads with MiXCR anew, one entry per CDR3 protein. The sample holds some 350,000 distinct CDR3 sequences, around 10% seen once. The sequencing used PBMCs from the stem cell graft donor, collected from the stem cell graft. These receptors came from a human donor who donated a stem cell graft to a child with acute lymphoblastic leukemia.

The table lists this clonotype with many counts. The chain recombines TRBV12-3 or TRBV12-4 with TRBJ2-3, with unresolved D. V was cut by 7 bases and J by 3 bases, with 14 bases left in between. The CDR3 length is 14 residues. The CDR3 region is CASTLRLETDTQYF. The CDR3 DNA sequence: TGTGCCAGCACCTTACGGCTAGAGACAGATACGCAGTATTTT.

A remark on this clonotype: One junction end disagrees with the germline gene, perhaps due to a read error. The V call is TRBV7-2, the J call TRBJ2-1; 7 bases are shared with TRBD2. This CDR3 has 15 residues. CDR1 is SGHTA and CDR2 is FQGNSA in the germline V gene. CDR3 protein: CASSTWDYSDNEQFF. In nucleotides, the CDR3 is TGTGCCAGCAGCACGTGGGACTACTCCGACAATGAGCAGTTCTTC.

This clonotype was counted at least ten times. The V call is TRBV20-1, the J call TRBJ2-7; 9 bases agree with TRBD1. The CDR3 consists of 12 residues. V lost 6 bases, J lost 1 base, and 1 base stayed unmatched. Germline V gives CDR1 DFQATT, CDR2 SNEGSKA (reference sequence). The CDR3 DNA is TGCAGTGCGGGACAGGGTTCCTACGAGCAGTACTTC. Its protein is CSAGQGSYEQYF.

The chain carries TRBV29-1 and TRBJ2-7; 9 nucleotides line up with TRBD1. Germline V gene lookup returns CDR1 SQVTM and CDR2 ANQGSEA. Losses at the gene ends were 4 bases for V and 2 bases for J; bases not matched to a gene: 9. This CDR3 comprises 15 residues. CDR3 coding DNA: TGCAGCGTTGGAAGTGGGGGACAGGGACCCTACGAGCAGTACTTC. Translated, it gives CSVGSGGQGPYEQYF.

The gene calls are TRBV27 and TRBJ2-7, with 7 bases lining up with TRBD2. CDR3 size: 17 residues. Germline V gene data show CDR1 as MNHEY and CDR2 as SMNVEV (reference sequence). V trimming: 5 bases; J trimming: 1 base; junction bases outside the gene matches: 14. The CDR3 nucleotides are TGTGCCAGCAGTCCGATCCCTCTGGGCGGGGGTTCCTACGAGCAGTACTTC. It encodes CASSPIPLGGGSYEQYF.

The chain links TRBV4-2 to TRBJ1-1, with 10 bases identical to TRBD1. Losses at the gene ends were 5 bases for V and 3 bases for J; bases not matched to a gene: 9. CDR1 and CDR2 from the germline V gene are LGHNA and YNFKEQ. This CDR3 contains 16 residues. The CDR3 nucleotides read TGTGCCAGCAGCGACCGGGACAGGGGATTTGACACTGAAGCTTTCTTT. Translating it yields CASSDRDRGFDTEAFF.

This clonotype has at least ten counts. The chain's CDR3 is CASSRTGGIYGYTF. DNA for the CDR3: TGTGCCAGTAGTCGGACAGGGGGCATCTATGGCTACACCTTC. The chain carries TRBV19 and TRBJ1-2; 11 positions agree with TRBD1. The CDR3 runs to 14 residues. V lost 5 bases and J lost 4; bases outside the gene matches: 3. Germline V CDR1 and CDR2: LNHDA, SQIVND (reference sequence). The full variable domain, with the rest looked up from reference TRBV19 and TRBJ1-2, is DGGITQSPKYLFRKEGQNVTLSCEQNLNHDAMYWYRQDPGQGLRLIYYSQIVNDFQKGDIAEGYSVSREKKESFPLTVTSAQKNPTAFYLCASSRTGGIYGYTFGSGTRLTVV.

The sample holds a few counts of this clonotype. This chain links TRBV4-1 with TRBJ2-2; D unclear. Between the trimmed V and J ends, which lost 0 bases and 6 bases, there was a span of 11 bases. In germline, CDR1 is MGHRA, CDR2 YSYEKL. The CDR3 consists of 15 residues. This chain's CDR3 is CASSQDQVSPGELFF. CDR3 nucleotides: TGCGCCAGCAGCCAAGATCAGGTCAGCCCCGGGGAGCTGTTTTTT.

The V call is TRBV15, the J call TRBJ2-3; TRBD2 matches 9 bases. The V and J ends lost 0 bases and 3 bases, in that order; junction bases with no gene match: 7. The germline V gene encodes CDR1 LNHNV and CDR2 YYDKDF (reference sequence). The CDR3 covers 17 residues. The chain's CDR3 is CATSRDLREGRTDTQYF. Here the CDR3 DNA reads TGTGCCACCAGCAGAGATTTGCGGGAGGGAAGGACAGATACGCAGTATTTT.

The sample holds a few counts of this clonotype. The chain couples TRBV5-1 to TRBJ2-7; no firm D call. Germline assignment: CDR1 SGHRS and CDR2 YFSETQ. V was trimmed by 4 bases and J by 3 bases, leaving 17 bases between them. The CDR3 is 15 residues long. CDR3 DNA: TGCGCCAGCAGCAAGACCGACAAGAAAAACTACGAGCAGTACTTC. Its translation: CASSKTDKKNYEQYF.

The chain combines TRBV5-1 with TRBJ2-7; 12 bases are shared with TRBD1. Looked up from germline, CDR1 is SGHRS and CDR2 is YFSETQ. CDR3 length: 15 amino acids. J gave up 7 bases and V 5 bases, and 10 bases lay outside the gene matches. The CDR3 DNA sequence: TGCGCCAGCAGTTCACCGGGACAGGGGGCAGAAGAGCAGTACTTC. Translating gives CASSSPGQGAEEQYF.

The chain employs TRBV20-1 and TRBJ1-5, with 9 bases fitting TRBD1. CDR1 is DFQATT, CDR2 SNEGSKA, per germline (reference sequence). This CDR3 has 15 residues. The V segment lost 0 bases and the J segment 6 bases; nucleotides outside the gene matches: 6. The chain's CDR3 is CSARDNRGRTQPQHF. CDR3 bases: TGCAGTGCTAGAGATAACAGGGGGCGTACTCAGCCCCAGCATTTT.

The chain couples TRBV5-4 to TRBJ2-7; maybe TRBD2 (5 bases). Germline CDR1 reads SGHNT; CDR2 reads YYREEE (reference sequence). V was pared by 4 bases and J by 5 bases, with 13 bases between. The CDR3 extends over 13 amino acids. Written as DNA, the CDR3 is TGTGCCAGCAGCCCTGGAGGCGTCCACGAGCAGTACTTC. It is translated as CASSPGGVHEQYF.

This clonotype was found a few times. CDR3 DNA sequence: TGTGCCAGCAGCGAGGGGTACGGGAGAACAGGGAACGAGCAGTACTTC. This translates into CASSEGYGRTGNEQYF. The V call is TRBV2, the J call TRBJ2-7; tentatively, D is TRBD1 or TRBD2 (6 bases each). Germline CDR1 and CDR2: SNHLY and FYNNEI. V lost 6 bases to trimming and J lost 5 bases, with 23 bases between them. This CDR3 has 16 amino acids.

This clonotype occurred many times. The J gene is TRBJ2-3, the V gene TRBV12-3 or TRBV12-4; D ambiguous. V shed 3 bases and J shed 3 bases, with 10 bases lying between them. The CDR3 spans 14 residues. Here the CDR3 DNA reads TGTGCCAGCAGTTTGACAAGAAGGACAGATACGCAGTATTTT. This translates into CASSLTRRTDTQYF.

The table lists this clonotype with a few counts. The genes are TRBV20-1 and TRBJ2-5; a weak D match, TRBD1 (5 bases). Germline CDR1 DFQATT, CDR2 SNEGSKA (reference sequence). Deletions cut 5 bases from V and 5 bases from J, with 15 bases between. The CDR3 contains 13 residues. The CDR3 here is CSAPGAEHETQYF. Here the CDR3 DNA reads TGCAGTGCTCCTGGGGCCGAGCACGAGACCCAGTACTTC.

The J gene is TRBJ2-1, the V gene TRBV20-1; TRBD2 aligns across 10 bases. The CDR3 sequence is 19 residues long. V was pared by 3 bases and J by 1 base, with 15 bases of the junction left unmatched. In germline, CDR1 is DFQATT, CDR2 SNEGSKA (reference sequence). CDR3 nucleotide sequence: TGCAGTGCTAGCTGGGTAGCGGGAGGATCCTTATTATCCTACAATGAGCAGTTCTTC. Translation gives CSASWVAGGSLLSYNEQFF.

This clonotype was picked up a small number of times. The chain combines TRBV25-1 with TRBJ2-3, with TRBD2 as a possible D gene (7 bases). Germline CDR1 and CDR2: MGHDK and SYGVNS. Trimming pared 1 base from V and 4 bases from J, leaving 18 bases between. The CDR3 covers 17 residues. CDR3 loop: CASSEWGHPAGADTQYF. In DNA, the CDR3 is TGTGCCAGCAGTGAATGGGGGCACCCCGCGGGGGCAGATACGCAGTATTTT.

The V call is TRBV6-5, the J call TRBJ2-3; 10 bases match TRBD1. The V and J ends lost 2 bases and 2 bases, in that order; junction bases with no gene match: 1. The CDR3 has 15 residues. Germline CDR1 and CDR2: MNHEY and SVGAGI. The CDR3 nucleotides read TGTGCCAGCAGTTACGGGACAGGGGCCACAGATACGCAGTATTTT. Its translation is CASSYGTGATDTQYF.

V usage is TRBV10-3 and J usage is TRBJ2-3; 9 bases map to TRBD2. The CDR3 length is 13 residues. V trimming: 6 bases; J trimming: 6 bases; junction bases outside the gene matches: 4. CDR1 is ENHRY and CDR2 is SYGVKD in the germline V gene. In nucleotides, the CDR3 is TGTGCCATCAGCCGACTAGCGGCGGATACGCAGTATTTT. It is translated as CAISRLAADTQYF.

Many counts were recorded for this clonotype. The chain carries TRBV7-3 and TRBJ2-2; D possibly corresponds to TRBD1 (6 bases). The V gene lost 6 bases and the J gene lost 7 bases, with 15 bases spanning the gap. This CDR3 has 14 amino acids. The germline CDR1 and CDR2 sequences are SGHTA and FQGTGA. This CDR3 is CASRHYQGLGELFF. CDR3 DNA sequence: TGTGCCAGCAGACATTACCAGGGGCTCGGGGAGCTGTTTTTT. Variable domain in full (rest from reference TRBV7-3 and TRBJ2-2): GAGVSQTPSNKVTEKGKYVELRCDPISGHTALYWYRQSLGQGPEFLIYFQGTGAADDSGLPNDRFFAVRPEGSVSTLKIQRTERGDSAVYLCASRHYQGLGELFFGEGSRLTVL.

This clonotype was observed at least ten times. The chain couples TRBV5-1 to TRBJ2-5, with TRBD2 matching 12 bases. CDR1 is SGHRS and CDR2 is YFSETQ in the germline V gene. The CDR3 totals 18 residues. V lost 4 bases, J lost 3 bases, and 13 bases stayed unmatched. The CDR3 DNA follows: TGCGCCAGCAGCCCCGATCCCCGGGCTAGCGGGAGGGAAGAGACCCAGTACTTC. It codes for CASSPDPRASGREETQYF. Using reference TRBV5-1 and TRBJ2-5 for the parts outside the CDR3, the full variable domain is KAGVTQTPRYLIKTRGQQVTLSCSPISGHRSVSWYQQTPGQGLQFLFEYFSETQRNKGNFPGRFSGRQFSNSRSEMNVSTLELGDSALYLCASSPDPRASGREETQYFGPGTRLLVL.

A word on this clonotype: Mismatch with germline at one junction end may stem from a read error. The genes are TRBV7-3 and TRBJ1-1; D is perhaps TRBD1 (5 bases). The CDR3 is made up of 14 amino acids. Looked up from germline, CDR1 is SGHTA and CDR2 is FQGTGA. The CDR3 DNA sequence: TGTGCCAGCAGCCTAACAGGACCTTACACTGAAGCTTTCTTT. Translated, it gives CASSLTGPYTEAFF.

This clonotype was seen ten or more times. CDR3 bases: TGCGCCAGCAGCCGGTTCGCGACAGGGACTAACTATGGCTACACCTTC. As protein: CASSRFATGTNYGYTF. The chain couples TRBV4-1 to TRBJ1-2; 7 bases are shared with TRBD1. The CDR3 extends over 16 amino acids. Germline CDR1 reads MGHRA; CDR2 reads YSYEKL. V trimming: 4 bases; J trimming: 0 bases; junction bases outside the gene matches: 8.

V is TRBV29-1 and J is TRBJ2-7; D ambiguous. Trimming pared 2 bases from V and 3 bases from J, leaving 14 bases between. Germline V gene sequence: CDR1 SQVTM, CDR2 ANQGSEA. This CDR3 is 14 amino acids long. CDR3 nucleotide sequence: TGCAGCGTTGAACTCGGTAGCTTCCACTACGAGCAGTACTTC. This codes for CSVELGSFHYEQYF.